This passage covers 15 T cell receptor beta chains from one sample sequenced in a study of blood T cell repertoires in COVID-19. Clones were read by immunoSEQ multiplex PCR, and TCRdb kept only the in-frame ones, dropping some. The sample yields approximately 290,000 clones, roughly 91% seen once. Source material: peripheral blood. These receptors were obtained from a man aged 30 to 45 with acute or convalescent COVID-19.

The CDR3 region is CASRTPGTRGGSTEAFF. The CDR3 nucleotides read TGCGCCAGCCGAACCCCCGGGACAAGGGGTGGAAGCACTGAAGCTTTCTTT. The V call is TRBV5-1, the J call TRBJ1-1; possible D gene TRBD1, 6 bases. Trimming stripped 7 bases from V and 4 bases from J, with 26 bases between. Germline-derived CDR1 and CDR2 are SGHRS and YFSETQ. There are 17 residues in the CDR3.

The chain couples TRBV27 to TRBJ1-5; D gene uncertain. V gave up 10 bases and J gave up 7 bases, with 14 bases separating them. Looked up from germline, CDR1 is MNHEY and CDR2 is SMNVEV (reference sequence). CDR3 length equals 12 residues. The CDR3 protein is CATQGREQPQHF. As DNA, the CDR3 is TGTGCCACTCAAGGCCGGGAACAGCCCCAGCATTTT.

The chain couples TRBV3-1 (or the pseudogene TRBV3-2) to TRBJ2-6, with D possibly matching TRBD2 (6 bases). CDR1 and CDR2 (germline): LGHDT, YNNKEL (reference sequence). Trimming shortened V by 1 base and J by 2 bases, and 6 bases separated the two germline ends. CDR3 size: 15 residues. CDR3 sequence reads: CASSQGGAGANVLTF. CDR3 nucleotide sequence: TGTGCCAGCAGCCAAGGGGGGGCTGGGGCCAACGTCCTGACTTTC.

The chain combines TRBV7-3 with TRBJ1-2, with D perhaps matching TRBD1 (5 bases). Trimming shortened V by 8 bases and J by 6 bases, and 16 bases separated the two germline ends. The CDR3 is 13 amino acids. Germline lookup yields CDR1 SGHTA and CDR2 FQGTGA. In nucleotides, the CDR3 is TGTGCCAGCCTCGGCCGGACATCGCATGGCTACACCTTC. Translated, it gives CASLGRTSHGYTF.

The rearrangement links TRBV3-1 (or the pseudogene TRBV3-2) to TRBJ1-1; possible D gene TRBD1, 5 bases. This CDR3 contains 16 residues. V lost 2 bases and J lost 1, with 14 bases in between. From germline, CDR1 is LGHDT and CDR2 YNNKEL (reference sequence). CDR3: CASSQPLGGANTEAFF. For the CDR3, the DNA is TGTGCCAGCAGCCAACCCCTGGGAGGGGCGAACACTGAAGCTTTCTTT.

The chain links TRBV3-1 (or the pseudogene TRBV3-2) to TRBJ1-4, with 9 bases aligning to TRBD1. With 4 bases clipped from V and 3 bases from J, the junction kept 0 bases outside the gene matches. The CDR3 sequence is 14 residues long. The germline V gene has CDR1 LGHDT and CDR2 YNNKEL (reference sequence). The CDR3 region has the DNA TGTGCCAGCAGCCGGACAGGGGCTAATGAAAAACTGTTTTTT. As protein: CASSRTGANEKLFF.

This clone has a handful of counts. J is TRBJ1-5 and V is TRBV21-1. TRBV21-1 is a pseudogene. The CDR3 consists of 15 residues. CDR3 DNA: TGTGCCAGGAACACTACGGGACTGTGGAATCAGCCCCAGCATTTT. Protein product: CARNTTGLWNQPQHF.

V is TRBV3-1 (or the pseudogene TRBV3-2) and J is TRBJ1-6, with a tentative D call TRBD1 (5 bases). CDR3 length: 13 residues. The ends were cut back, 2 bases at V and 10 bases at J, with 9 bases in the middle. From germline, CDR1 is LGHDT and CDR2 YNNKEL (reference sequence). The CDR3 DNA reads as TGTGCCAGCAGCCAATCGGGGGTCTCACCCCTCCACTTT. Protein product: CASSQSGVSPLHF.

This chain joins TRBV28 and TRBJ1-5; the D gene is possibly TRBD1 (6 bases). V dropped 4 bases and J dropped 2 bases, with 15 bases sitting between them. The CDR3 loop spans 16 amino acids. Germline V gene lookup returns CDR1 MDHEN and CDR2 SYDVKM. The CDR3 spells CASSSYRVYGNQPQHF. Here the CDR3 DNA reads TGTGCCAGCAGTTCATACAGGGTGTACGGCAATCAGCCCCAGCATTTT.

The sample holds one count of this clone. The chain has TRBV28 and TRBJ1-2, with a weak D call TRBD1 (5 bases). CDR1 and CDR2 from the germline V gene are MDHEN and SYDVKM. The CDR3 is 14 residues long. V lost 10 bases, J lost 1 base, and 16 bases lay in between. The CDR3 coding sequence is TGTGCCACTTCGAGGGCGGGGGTTAACTATGGCTACACCTTC. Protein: CATSRAGVNYGYTF.

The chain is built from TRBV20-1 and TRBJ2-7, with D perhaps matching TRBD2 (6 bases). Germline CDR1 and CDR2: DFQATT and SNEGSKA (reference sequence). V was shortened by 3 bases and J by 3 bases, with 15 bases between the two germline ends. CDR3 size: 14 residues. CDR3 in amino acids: CSASGDSTDYEQYF. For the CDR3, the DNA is TGCAGTGCTAGTGGGGACTCGACAGACTACGAGCAGTACTTC.

The CDR3 sequence is CASSLNGRGKDSGANVLTF. The CDR3 DNA follows: TGTGCCAGTAGTTTGAACGGCAGGGGCAAAGACTCTGGGGCCAACGTCCTGACTTTC. V and J are TRBV19 and TRBJ2-6; a weak D match, TRBD1 (6 bases). V was pared by 5 bases and J by 0 bases, with 20 bases between. CDR3 length: 19 amino acids. Germline CDR1 is LNHDA and CDR2 is SQIVND (reference sequence).

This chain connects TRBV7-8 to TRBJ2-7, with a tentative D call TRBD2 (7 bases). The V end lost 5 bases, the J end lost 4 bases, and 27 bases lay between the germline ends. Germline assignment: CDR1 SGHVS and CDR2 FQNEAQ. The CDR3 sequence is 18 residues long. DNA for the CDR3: TGTGCCAGCAGCCGAGAGAGGACAAGGGGAGGGGGAGGATACGAGCAGTACTTC. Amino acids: CASSRERTRGGGGYEQYF. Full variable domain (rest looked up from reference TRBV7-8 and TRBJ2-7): GAGVSQSPRYKVAKRGQDVALRCDPISGHVSLFWYQQALGQGPEFLTYFQNEAQLDKSGLPSDRFFAERPEGSVSTLKIQRTQQEDSAVYLCASSRERTRGGGGYEQYFGPGTRLTVT.

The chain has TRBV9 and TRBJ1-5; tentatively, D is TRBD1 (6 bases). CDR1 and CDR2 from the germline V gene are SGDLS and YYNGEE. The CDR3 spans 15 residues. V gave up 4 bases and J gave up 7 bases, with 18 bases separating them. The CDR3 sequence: CASSFQGSPSQPQHF. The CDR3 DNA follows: TGTGCCAGCAGCTTCCAGGGGAGTCCCTCCCAGCCCCAGCATTTT. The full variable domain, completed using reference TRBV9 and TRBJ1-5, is DSGVTQTPKHLITATGQRVTLRCSPRSGDLSVYWYQQSLDQGLQFLIQYYNGEERAKGNILERFSAQQFPDLHSELNLSSLELGDSALYFCASSFQGSPSQPQHFGDGTRLSIL.

CDR3 sequence (DNA): TGTGCCACCAGTGATCCAACCGCCGTGGGGCCTGAAGCTTTCTTT. Protein sequence: CATSDPTAVGPEAFF. The chain joins TRBV24-1 to TRBJ1-1; D is possibly TRBD1 (5 bases). The CDR3 length is 15 residues. V lost 3 bases and J 6 bases, leaving 16 bases between the germline ends. Germline values: CDR1 KGHDR, CDR2 SFDVKD.